These 7 T cell receptor beta chains were all obtained from the same sample, sequenced in a study of blood T cell repertoires in COVID-19. Sequencing was performed with immunoSEQ multiplex PCR; in TCRdb, only in-frame clones are kept and a portion is missing. Of about 160,000 clones listed, around 85% were seen once; the top ten hold approximately 5.6%. Sequencing used PBMCs or T cells enriched from blood (not recorded which). The source is a woman aged 40 to 55 with acute COVID-19.

This chain uses TRBV7-6 with TRBJ2-3; tentatively, D is TRBD2 (6 bases). Germline assignment: CDR1 SGHVS and CDR2 FNYEAQ. There are 14 residues in the CDR3. V lost 4 bases and J lost 7, with 15 bases in between. CDR3 sequence (DNA): TGTGCCAGCAGCTCCAGGTCCGCGGGGAATACGCAGTATTTT. The encoded protein is CASSSRSAGNTQYF.

The gene calls are TRBV2 and TRBJ2-5; maybe TRBD1 (6 bases). Trimming left V 8 bases short and J 1 base short, with 14 bases between. The germline gives CDR1 SNHLY, CDR2 FYNNEI. The CDR3 covers 14 residues. Here the CDR3 DNA reads TGTGCCAGCTCCCGGACAGCCCCCCAAGAGACCCAGTACTTC. It is translated as CASSRTAPQETQYF.

The chain joins TRBV3-1 (or the pseudogene TRBV3-2) to TRBJ2-1; perhaps TRBD2 as D (6 bases). Germline V gene data show CDR1 as LGHDT and CDR2 as YNNKEL (reference sequence). Trimming shortened V by 0 bases and J by 10 bases, and 19 bases separated the two germline ends. This CDR3 spans 16 amino acids. For the CDR3, the DNA is TGTGCCAGCAGCCAAGAAGGAGGGAGCCCGGGTAGGGAGCAGTTCTTC. Its protein is CASSQEGGSPGREQFF.

In this sample, this clone turned up once. The V call is TRBV9, the J call TRBJ1-2; a weak D match, TRBD1 (5 bases). Trimming shortened V by 4 bases and J by 5 bases, and 21 bases separated the two germline ends. Germline CDR1 SGDLS, CDR2 YYNGEE. The CDR3 length is 16 residues. The CDR3, as DNA: TGTGCCAGCAGCCTACTGGGGGGTGAAGACAGTTATGGCTACACCTTC. Its protein is CASSLLGGEDSYGYTF.

V and J are TRBV18 and TRBJ1-2, with 9 bases that match TRBD1. The CDR3 sequence is 15 residues long. Germline V gene data show CDR1 as KGHSH and CDR2 as LQKENI. The V and J ends lost 1 base and 5 bases, in that order; junction bases with no gene match: 5. In nucleotides, the CDR3 is TGTGCCAGCTCACCACGGGGACAGGGAGTTTATGGCTACACCTTC. Its protein is CASSPRGQGVYGYTF.

The J gene is TRBJ2-7, the V gene TRBV10-3, with TRBD1 as a possible D gene (6 bases). Germline assignment: CDR1 ENHRY and CDR2 SYGVKD. The CDR3 spans 12 residues. Trimming removed 2 bases at V and 4 bases at J, with 6 bases between. CDR3 region: CAISEQGYEQYV. The CDR3 nucleotides are TGTGCCATCAGTGAGCAGGGGTACGAGCAGTACGTC.

This chain links TRBV18 with TRBJ2-3; D is unclear. CDR1 is KGHSH and CDR2 is LQKENI in the germline V gene. The length of the CDR3 is 12 residues. The V gene lost 2 bases and the J gene lost 4 bases, with 4 bases spanning the gap. The CDR3 coding sequence is TGTGCCAGCTCACCAACTGCAGATACGCAGTATTTT. Its translation is CASSPTADTQYF.